The 23 T cell receptor beta chains presented below share a single source sample, sequenced in a study of regulatory dendritic cells for organ transplantation. Antigen specificity for these receptors is unknown. CFSE-labeled sorted T cells met regulatory or mature dendritic cells for around 5 days. Assay: immunoSEQ multiplex PCR; the TCRdb copy retains only in-frame clones and omits some. The repertoire holds roughly 20,000 clones, with 75% to 90% as singletons. Sequencing used naive CD4+ T cells from blood cultured with regulatory dendritic cells. Documented subset: CD45RA+ naive T cells. The receptors shown here come from a human donor in good health.

The sample holds one count of this clone. The rearrangement joins TRBV19 to TRBJ1-5; D gene unclear. The CDR3 totals 16 residues. In germline, CDR1 is LNHDA, CDR2 SQIVND (reference sequence). V lost 3 bases and J lost 0, with 12 bases in between. CDR3 protein: CASSMFYWNSNQPQHF. For the CDR3, the DNA is TGTGCCAGTAGTATGTTTTATTGGAATAGCAATCAGCCCCAGCATTTT.

V gene TRBV19 combines with J gene TRBJ2-2; no reliable D call. The CDR3 runs 13 residues. CDR1 is LNHDA, CDR2 SQIVND, per germline (reference sequence). The V gene lost 3 bases and the J gene lost 6 bases, with 8 bases spanning the gap. The CDR3 loop reads CASSMNSAGELFF. CDR3 DNA sequence: TGTGCCAGTAGTATGAACAGCGCCGGGGAGCTGTTTTTT. The entire variable domain, with the rest obtained from reference TRBV19 and TRBJ2-2, is as follows: DGGITQSPKYLFRKEGQNVTLSCEQNLNHDAMYWYRQDPGQGLRLIYYSQIVNDFQKGDIAEGYSVSREKKESFPLTVTSAQKNPTAFYLCASSMNSAGELFFGEGSRLTVL.

V gene TRBV11-2 combines with J gene TRBJ1-5; 8 nucleotides match TRBD1. CDR1 is SGHAT, CDR2 FQNNGV, per germline. The CDR3 loop spans 15 amino acids. V gave up 5 bases and J gave up 4 bases; unmatched junction bases: 7. CDR3 loop: CASSRDRDRNQPQHF. The CDR3 coding sequence is TGTGCCAGCAGCCGAGACCGGGACAGGAATCAGCCCCAGCATTTT.

The J gene is TRBJ2-5, the V gene TRBV7-3, with no clear D. V gave up 4 bases and J gave up 4 bases, with 10 bases separating them. The germline V gene encodes CDR1 SGHTA and CDR2 FQGTGA. This CDR3 is 13 amino acids long. The DNA of the CDR3 is TGTGCCAGCAGCTGGACCCCGGGAGAGACCCAGTACTTC. Translated: CASSWTPGETQYF. Looking up the rest from reference TRBV7-3 and TRBJ2-5 gives the full variable domain: GAGVSQTPSNKVTEKGKYVELRCDPISGHTALYWYRQSLGQGPEFLIYFQGTGAADDSGLPNDRFFAVRPEGSVSTLKIQRTERGDSAVYLCASSWTPGETQYFGPGTRLLVL.

The chain joins TRBV11-2 to TRBJ1-1, with no clear D. Per germline, CDR1 SGHAT and CDR2 FQNNGV. The CDR3 covers 13 residues. Trimming removed 1 base at V and 2 bases at J, with 5 bases between. CDR3 coding DNA: TGTGCCAGCAGCTTAGCAGTTAACACTGAAGCTTTCTTT. Protein: CASSLAVNTEAFF.

This chain joins TRBV9 and TRBJ1-4; 8 bases map to TRBD1. In germline, CDR1 is SGDLS, CDR2 YYNGEE. The junction had 12 bases not matched to a gene; V was cut back by 1 base and J by 7 bases. The CDR3 covers 17 residues. CDR3 region: CASSVSIGQGSGEKLFF. In DNA, the CDR3 is TGTGCCAGCAGCGTATCAATAGGACAGGGATCGGGTGAAAAACTGTTTTTT.

The chain carries TRBV6-1 and TRBJ1-6; D possibly corresponds to TRBD1 (5 bases). The ends were cut back, 2 bases at V and 7 bases at J, with 21 bases in the middle. Germline CDR1 and CDR2: MNHNS and SASEGT. The CDR3 is 18 amino acids. The CDR3 reads CASSELVGANGWNSPLHF. CDR3 nucleotides: TGTGCCAGCAGTGAATTGGTTGGGGCCAACGGGTGGAATTCACCCCTCCACTTT.

The rearrangement joins TRBV4-1 to TRBJ2-7, with 9 nucleotides matching TRBD1. CDR1 and CDR2 (germline): MGHRA, YSYEKL. V shed 5 bases and J 3 bases; nucleotides not matched to a gene: 8. The CDR3 sequence is 15 residues long. The DNA for the CDR3 is TGCGCCAGCAGCGAGGGACAGGGCGCCTTCTACGAGCAGTACTTC. It encodes CASSEGQGAFYEQYF.

CDR3 sequence: CASSYSPPGGYTF. CDR3 DNA sequence: TGTGCCAGCAGTTACTCACCGCCGGGTGGCTACACCTTC. J is TRBJ1-2 and V is TRBV6-6; D is uncertain. Trimming removed 0 bases from V and 7 bases from J, with 9 bases in between. Germline V gene lookup returns CDR1 MNHNY and CDR2 SVGAGI (reference sequence). There are 13 residues in the CDR3.

This clone was observed a few times. The J gene is TRBJ1-1, the V gene TRBV7-9, with 7 bases aligning to TRBD1. V was pared by 3 bases and J by 4 bases, with 5 bases of the junction left unmatched. The CDR3 runs to 14 residues. Looked up from germline, CDR1 is SEHNR and CDR2 is FQNEAQ (reference sequence). The CDR3 sequence is CASSLETGFTEAFF. The CDR3 DNA sequence: TGTGCCAGCAGCTTGGAGACAGGGTTCACTGAAGCTTTCTTT.

This chain links TRBV7-2 with TRBJ2-2; D not resolved. From germline, CDR1 is SGHTA and CDR2 FQGNSA. The V gene lost 1 base and the J gene lost 3 bases, with 3 bases spanning the gap. The length of the CDR3 is 13 residues. CDR3 protein: CASSLDDTGELFF. CDR3 nucleotide sequence: TGTGCCAGCAGCTTAGATGACACCGGGGAGCTGTTTTTT.

The chain carries TRBV19 and TRBJ1-3; D is ambiguous. CDR3 length: 13 amino acids. With 5 bases removed from V and 5 bases from J, the gap between germline ends came to 10 bases. CDR1 and CDR2 (germline): LNHDA, SQIVND (reference sequence). This chain's CDR3 is CASSLLGRNTIYF. In DNA, the CDR3 is TGTGCCAGTAGTCTCTTGGGGAGAAACACCATATATTTT.

The V call is TRBV11-2, the J call TRBJ2-7; 7 bases map to TRBD1. The V and J ends lost 2 bases and 3 bases, in that order; junction bases with no gene match: 13. Looked up from germline, CDR1 is SGHAT and CDR2 is FQNNGV. The CDR3 has 17 residues. The DNA of the CDR3 is TGTGCCAGCAGCTTACGTTCTGGAACAGGGGTTCTCTACGAGCAGTACTTC. The encoded protein is CASSLRSGTGVLYEQYF.

The CDR3 loop is CAISGSQQGTKTQYF. As DNA, the CDR3 is TGTGCCATCAGTGGGTCCCAACAGGGAACGAAGACCCAGTACTTC. This chain links TRBV10-3 with TRBJ2-5; TRBD1 is a possible D gene (6 bases). V was pared by 4 bases and J by 6 bases, with 18 bases between. Germline CDR1 is ENHRY and CDR2 is SYGVKD. The CDR3 totals 15 residues.

This chain links TRBV7-6 with TRBJ2-1, with 9 positions matching TRBD2. Germline values: CDR1 SGHVS, CDR2 FNYEAQ. The CDR3 extends over 15 amino acids. With V trimmed by 3 bases and J by 0 bases, 0 bases remained unmatched. Here the CDR3 reads CASSFSGGSYNEQFF. CDR3 nucleotide sequence: TGTGCCAGCAGCTTTAGCGGGGGCTCCTACAATGAGCAGTTCTTC.

This chain uses TRBV19 with TRBJ1-1, with 7 bases identical to TRBD1. The CDR3 is 14 residues long. Germline V lookup: CDR1 LNHDA, CDR2 SQIVND (reference sequence). The ends lost 3 bases at V and 10 bases at J; junction bases unmatched: 11. DNA for the CDR3: TGTGCCAGTAGTATCCTCCAACAGGGGAACGTAGCTTTCTTT. Its protein product is CASSILQQGNVAFF.

The chain recombines TRBV19 with TRBJ1-1; possibly TRBD1 for D (5 bases). Trimming left V 3 bases short and J 5 bases short, with 7 bases between. The CDR3 is 12 residues long. Germline CDR1 reads LNHDA; CDR2 reads SQIVND (reference sequence). CDR3 in amino acids: CASSMGGTEAFF. In DNA form, the CDR3 reads TGTGCCAGTAGTATGGGGGGAACTGAAGCTTTCTTT. Supplemented by reference TRBV19 and TRBJ1-1, the full variable domain reads DGGITQSPKYLFRKEGQNVTLSCEQNLNHDAMYWYRQDPGQGLRLIYYSQIVNDFQKGDIAEGYSVSREKKESFPLTVTSAQKNPTAFYLCASSMGGTEAFFGQGTRLTVV.

The V call is TRBV6-5, the J call TRBJ1-3; 7 bases are a match to TRBD1. The CDR3 has 15 amino acids. The germline V gene has CDR1 MNHEY and CDR2 SVGAGI. V lost 10 bases and J lost 4; bases outside the gene matches: 13. In nucleotides, the CDR3 is TGTGCCACACACAGGGGTAGTGTGCAAGGAAACACCATATATTTT. Its translation is CATHRGSVQGNTIYF.

The gene calls are TRBV4-1 and TRBJ1-2; D is ambiguous. Trimming cost V 0 bases and J 1 base, with 6 bases left between them. Germline V lookup: CDR1 MGHRA, CDR2 YSYEKL. CDR3 length equals 14 residues. The CDR3 sequence: CASSQEWSNYGYTF. CDR3 coding DNA: TGCGCCAGCAGCCAAGAGTGGAGTAACTATGGCTACACCTTC.

The chain uses TRBV2 and TRBJ2-2; 8 bases agree with TRBD2. Germline V gene sequence: CDR1 SNHLY, CDR2 FYNNEI. This CDR3 has 16 amino acids. The J segment lost 3 bases and the V segment lost 3 bases, leaving 6 bases of the junction unmatched. The CDR3 DNA is TGTGCCAGCAGTGATCTCCTAGCGGGCGACACCGGGGAGCTGTTTTTT. This encodes CASSDLLAGDTGELFF.

This sequence joins TRBV6-5 and TRBJ1-2; the D gene is possibly TRBD1 (5 bases). This CDR3 is 15 amino acids long. V was shortened by 2 bases and J by 7 bases, with 17 bases between the two germline ends. Germline V gene lookup returns CDR1 MNHEY and CDR2 SVGAGI. The CDR3 DNA sequence: TGTGCCAGCAGTTACCCGGGGGAACTGGCTTGTGGCTACACCTTC. Amino acid sequence: CASSYPGELACGYTF.

This rearrangement joins TRBV6-5 to TRBJ1-2; 8 bases map to TRBD1. Germline values: CDR1 MNHEY, CDR2 SVGAGI. The V gene end was trimmed by 10 bases and the J gene end by 7 bases; junction bases not matched to a gene: 8. This CDR3 has 12 amino acids. The CDR3 reads CATNRGILGYTF. CDR3 DNA: TGTGCCACAAACAGGGGGATCCTTGGCTACACCTTC.

The rearrangement uses TRBV29-1 and TRBJ2-5; maybe TRBD1 (5 bases). Germline V gives CDR1 SQVTM, CDR2 ANQGSEA. The germline V and J ends were trimmed by 3 bases and 4 bases, with 12 bases remaining between them. The CDR3 sequence is 13 residues long. In nucleotides, the CDR3 is TGCAGCGTTGACAGCAGGGAAGGAGAGACCCAGTACTTC. This translates into CSVDSREGETQYF.